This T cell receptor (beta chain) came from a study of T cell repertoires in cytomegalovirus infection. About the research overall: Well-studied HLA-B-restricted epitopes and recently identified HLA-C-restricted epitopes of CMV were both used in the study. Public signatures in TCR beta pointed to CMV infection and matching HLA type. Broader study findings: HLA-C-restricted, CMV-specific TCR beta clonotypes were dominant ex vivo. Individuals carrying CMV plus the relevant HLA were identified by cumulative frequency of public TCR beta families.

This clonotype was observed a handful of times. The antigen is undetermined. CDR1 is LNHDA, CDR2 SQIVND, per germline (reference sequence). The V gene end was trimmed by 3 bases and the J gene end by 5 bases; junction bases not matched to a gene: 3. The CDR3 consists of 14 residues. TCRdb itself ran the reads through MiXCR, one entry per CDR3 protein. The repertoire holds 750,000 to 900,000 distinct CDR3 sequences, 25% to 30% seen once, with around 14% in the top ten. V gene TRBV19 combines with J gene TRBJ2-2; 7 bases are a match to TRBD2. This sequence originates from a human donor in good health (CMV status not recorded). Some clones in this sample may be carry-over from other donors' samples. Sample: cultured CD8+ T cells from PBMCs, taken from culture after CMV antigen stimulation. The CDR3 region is CASSIFGGTGELFF. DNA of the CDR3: TGTGCCAGTAGTATCTTCGGGGGGACCGGGGAGCTGTTTTTT.